Following are 30 T cell receptor beta chains from one sample sequenced in a study of blood T cells in healthy people across ages. A sample-barcoded 5' primer and a J-beta primer mix were used in a second PCR of roughly 7 to 11 cycles. Using its own MiXCR run on the 5' RACE reads, TCRdb lists one record per CDR3 protein. The repertoire consists of around 940,000 distinct CDR3 sequences, with 51% occurring once and the leading ten covering 20% to 25%. The sequenced material came from blood. These receptors originate from a woman in her sixties in good health.

This clonotype has more than one count but fewer than ten. The chain recombines TRBV12-3 or TRBV12-4 with TRBJ2-3; D perhaps matches TRBD2 (6 bases). Trimming shortened V by 3 bases and J by 0 bases, and 10 bases separated the two germline ends. The CDR3 consists of 15 residues. CDR3 protein: CASSFSGVSTDTQYF. The CDR3 nucleotides read TGTGCCAGCAGTTTTAGCGGAGTAAGCACAGATACGCAGTATTTT.

The chain carries TRBV12-3 or TRBV12-4 and TRBJ2-5; TRBD2 might be the D (5 bases). V was trimmed by 3 bases and J by 11 bases, leaving 13 bases between them. The CDR3 is made up of 12 amino acids. CDR3 protein: CASSFGPGEQYF. CDR3 DNA: TGTGCCAGCAGTTTCGGCCCCGGGGAGCAGTACTTC.

This clonotype occurred a few times. The chain links TRBV6-5 to TRBJ2-3, with unresolved D. Trimming cost V 2 bases and J 5 bases, with 14 bases left between them. The CDR3 covers 15 residues. Germline V CDR1 and CDR2: MNHEY, SVGAGI. The CDR3 DNA follows: TGTGCCAGCAGTTACGGCCCCCCACAAGAAGATACGCAGTATTTT. Amino acids: CASSYGPPQEDTQYF.

The CDR3: CASSLVPTHRIQETQYF. The CDR3 nucleotides read TGTGCCAGCAGCTTAGTGCCGACCCATAGAATACAAGAGACCCAGTACTTC. The gene calls are TRBV7-2 and TRBJ2-7; D is ambiguous. Near its end, the DNA agrees better with TRBJ2-5, so the J call may be wrong. CDR1 and CDR2 from the germline V gene are SGHTA and FQGNSA. CDR3 length: 17 residues.

The sample holds a few counts of this clonotype. The chain uses TRBV29-1 and TRBJ2-7; TRBD2 aligns across 14 bases. V was clipped by 7 bases and J by 7 bases; unmatched bases: 6. This CDR3 contains 13 residues. CDR1 and CDR2 (germline): SQVTM, ANQGSEA. CDR3 loop: CSAGLAGGWEQYF. The CDR3 region has the DNA TGCAGCGCTGGACTAGCGGGAGGATGGGAGCAGTACTTC.

This clonotype has only a few counts. The V gene is TRBV11-2, the J gene TRBJ2-3; TRBD2 matches 7 bases. Germline assignment: CDR1 SGHAT and CDR2 FQNNGV. The CDR3 sequence is 14 residues long. The junction had 4 bases not matched to a gene; V was cut back by 1 base and J by 6 bases. CDR3 sequence (DNA): TGTGCCAGCAGCTTAGGGACTAGTTCGGATACGCAGTATTTT. Protein sequence: CASSLGTSSDTQYF.

Notes on this clonotype: This may arise from a read error, as a much more abundant clone is one base away. This chain uses TRBV20-1 with TRBJ2-1; D unresolved. The CDR3 totals 19 residues. Germline V lookup: CDR1 DFQATT, CDR2 SNEGSKA (reference sequence). The CDR3 is CSARDFGLKGADSYNERFF. CDR3 coding DNA: TGCAGTGCTAGAGATTTTGGGCTGAAGGGCGCGGATTCCTACAATGAGCGGTTCTTC.

The CDR3 DNA is TGTGCCAGCAGCAGCGTACGGACAGTGTGGGATACGCAGTATTTT. As protein: CASSSVRTVWDTQYF. V and J are TRBV11-2 and TRBJ2-3; D perhaps matches TRBD1 (6 bases). Between the trimmed V and J ends, which lost 5 bases and 6 bases, there was a span of 18 bases. Germline V gives CDR1 SGHAT, CDR2 FQNNGV. The CDR3 spans 15 residues.

This clonotype was counted a few times. The CDR3 DNA reads TGCAGCGTTGGTCAGGGGGCGCAGGATGGCTACACCTTC. Its protein product is CSVGQGAQDGYTF. The chain couples TRBV29-1 to TRBJ1-2; 8 bases fit TRBD1. Germline CDR1 SQVTM, CDR2 ANQGSEA. CDR3 size: 13 residues. V lost 4 bases to trimming and J lost 6 bases; unmatched junction nucleotides: 7.

This clonotype was observed a few times. The chain links TRBV7-2 to TRBJ2-6; TRBD2 is a possible D gene (6 bases). The V end was cut by 8 bases, the J end by 1 base, with 18 bases between. This CDR3 region has 17 residues. CDR1 is SGHTA, CDR2 FQGNSA, per germline. The DNA for the CDR3 is TGTGCCAGCCACCGGGGGATCGGTTCTTCTGGGGCCAACGTCCTGACTTTC. This codes for CASHRGIGSSGANVLTF.

The chain is built from TRBV11-2 and TRBJ2-1; 10 bases map to TRBD1. The CDR3 length is 16 residues. Trimming cost V 5 bases and J 2 bases; bases outside gene matches: 6. Germline V gene data show CDR1 as SGHAT and CDR2 as FQNNGV. The CDR3 region is CASSPRTGGAYNEQFF. CDR3 nucleotide sequence: TGTGCCAGCAGCCCCCGGACAGGGGGGGCCTACAATGAGCAGTTCTTC. The full variable domain, with the rest looked up from reference TRBV11-2 and TRBJ2-1, is EAGVAQSPRYKIIEKRQSVAFWCNPISGHATLYWYQQILGQGPKLLIQFQNNGVVDDSQLPKDRFSAERLKGVDSTLKIQPAKLEDSAVYLCASSPRTGGAYNEQFFGPGTRLTVL.

This clonotype was picked up a small number of times. This rearrangement joins TRBV5-1 to TRBJ1-2; unclear D gene. The V and J ends lost 1 base and 5 bases respectively, with 15 bases between them. Germline V gene data show CDR1 as SGHRS and CDR2 as YFSETQ. This CDR3 is 15 amino acids long. Written as DNA, the CDR3 is TGCGCCAGCAGCTTGACCGCAAGCAATGTATATGGCTACACCTTC. Translation gives CASSLTASNVYGYTF.

The CDR3 DNA sequence: TGTGCCAGCAGTGAATATACGACTAGCGGCTCCTACAATGAGCAGTTCTTC. It specifies CASSEYTTSGSYNEQFF. The chain employs TRBV25-1 and TRBJ2-1, with 9 bases fitting TRBD2. Trimming removed 0 bases from V and 0 bases from J; junction bases left unmatched: 3. The CDR3 consists of 17 residues. Per the germline V gene, CDR1 is MGHDK and CDR2 is SYGVNS.

This chain joins TRBV12-3 or TRBV12-4 and TRBJ2-3; 8 bases are a match to TRBD1. J was trimmed by 3 bases and V by 4 bases; bases with no gene match: 6. The CDR3 runs 15 residues. The CDR3, as DNA: TGTGCCAGCAGTTACGGACAGGGAAATACAGATACGCAGTATTTT. This sequence encodes CASSYGQGNTDTQYF.

This sequence joins TRBV25-1 and TRBJ1-5; TRBD1 is a possible D gene (6 bases). V lost 4 bases, J lost 0 bases, and 19 bases lay in between. The V gene's germline CDR1 is MGHDK and CDR2 SYGVNS. The CDR3 contains 18 residues. The CDR3 coding sequence is TGTGCCAGCAGTGCTGACCGCGGGGGCGGGTATAGCAATCAGCCCCAGCATTTT. It is translated as CASSADRGGGYSNQPQHF.

The chain joins TRBV7-9 to TRBJ2-5; 7 bases line up with TRBD1. Trimming removed 2 bases from V and 1 base from J; junction bases left unmatched: 13. Germline V lookup: CDR1 SEHNR, CDR2 FQNEAQ (reference sequence). The CDR3 has 18 amino acids. The CDR3 protein is CASSLPCFGTDRQETQYF. Written as DNA, the CDR3 is TGTGCCAGCAGCTTACCCTGTTTCGGGACAGATCGCCAAGAGACCCAGTACTTC.

This clonotype was picked up a small number of times. Compared with germline, one end of the junction differs, possibly owing to a read error. V usage is TRBV20-1 and J usage is TRBJ2-7; TRBD2 matches 11 bases. CDR1 and CDR2 from the germline V gene are DFQATT and SNEGSKA (reference sequence). The CDR3 has 12 amino acids. CDR3 region: CSTSGSTYEQYF. The CDR3 DNA is TGCAGTACTAGCGGGAGTACCTACGAGCAGTACTTC.

This rearrangement joins TRBV4-1 to TRBJ2-7; no reliable D call. The V end lost 1 base, the J end lost 4 bases, and 11 bases lay between the germline ends. The CDR3 has 14 amino acids. Germline lookup yields CDR1 MGHRA and CDR2 YSYEKL. The CDR3 nucleotides read TGCGCCAGCAGCCAAGCTGGGTCCCGTTACGAGCAGTACTTC. It specifies CASSQAGSRYEQYF.

The CDR3 nucleotides are TGCAGCGCCCTCGGTACCGGGACAGCCCTTTACGAGCAGTTCTTC. This encodes CSALGTGTALYEQFF. This chain links TRBV29-1 with TRBJ2-1; 7 nucleotides line up with TRBD1. V lost 7 bases and J lost 10; bases outside the gene matches: 19. Germline loops: CDR1 SQVTM, CDR2 ANQGSEA. There are 15 residues in the CDR3.

The J gene is TRBJ2-1, the V gene TRBV20-1; TRBD1 aligns across 10 bases. V gave up 6 bases and J gave up 6 bases; unmatched junction bases: 17. Germline V gene sequence: CDR1 DFQATT, CDR2 SNEGSKA (reference sequence). The CDR3 contains 17 residues. CDR3 nucleotide sequence: TGCAGTGCCCACCCTGCGGTCGGGACAGGGGCGGGCAATGAGCAGTTCTTC. This gives the protein CSAHPAVGTGAGNEQFF.

The chain recombines TRBV20-1 with TRBJ2-5; no firm D call. The J call may be faulty, since TRBJ2-7 better matches the DNA end. The CDR3 totals 15 residues. CDR1 is DFQATT, CDR2 SNEGSKA, per germline (reference sequence). The CDR3 DNA reads as TGCAGTGCTAGACCCCCCAGGCCACACCCGGGCGAGCAGTACTTC. Translated, it gives CSARPPRPHPGEQYF.

Worth noting for this clonotype: One junction end does not reproduce the germline sequence, and a read error may be involved. The rearrangement links TRBV4-2 to TRBJ2-3, with 14 nucleotides matching TRBD2. CDR3 length: 19 residues. The V gene's germline CDR1 is LGHNA and CDR2 YNFKEQ. The chain's CDR3 is CASSRLTGTSGSSTDMQYF. In nucleotides, the CDR3 is TGTGCCAGCAGCCGATTGACCGGGACTAGCGGGAGTTCGACAGATATGCAGTATTTT.

For the CDR3, the DNA is TGTGCCAGCACGAGACAGGGTGGAACAGATACGCAGTATTTT. This gives the protein CASTRQGGTDTQYF. V is TRBV12-3 or TRBV12-4 and J is TRBJ2-3; 7 positions match TRBD1. J gave up 3 bases and V 7 bases, and 7 bases lay outside the gene matches. The CDR3 has 14 amino acids.

This clonotype has more than one count but fewer than ten. The V call is TRBV18, the J call TRBJ2-7; no reliable D call. Germline CDR1 KGHSH, CDR2 LQKENI. The CDR3 covers 15 residues. Trimming cost V 0 bases and J 0 bases, with 9 bases left between them. The CDR3 DNA follows: TGTGCCAGCTCACCACCAGGACGGGCCTCCTACGAGCAGTACTTC. Amino acid sequence: CASSPPGRASYEQYF.

The V gene is TRBV12-3 or TRBV12-4, the J gene TRBJ2-7; tentatively, D is TRBD1 or TRBD2 (5 bases each). With 5 bases removed from V and 4 bases from J, the gap between germline ends came to 15 bases. The CDR3 extends over 14 amino acids. For the CDR3, the DNA is TGTGCCAGCAGTCTAACCCTCGGGGCTTACGAGCAGTACTTC. Its protein product is CASSLTLGAYEQYF.

In this sample, this clonotype turned up once. The chain joins TRBV20-1 to TRBJ2-5; TRBD2 agrees at 9 bases. The CDR3 sequence is 13 residues long. V gave up 6 bases and J gave up 11 bases; unmatched junction bases: 13. Germline CDR1 DFQATT, CDR2 SNEGSKA (reference sequence). CDR3 sequence (DNA): TGCAGTGCGGGACTAGCCCGCCTGGGGGAGCAGTACTTC. Translated, it gives CSAGLARLGEQYF.

This clonotype was seen a few times. The rearrangement links TRBV28 to TRBJ2-7; D is possibly TRBD1 (6 bases). V was trimmed by 4 bases and J by 5 bases, leaving 18 bases between them. The CDR3 totals 15 residues. Germline CDR1 is MDHEN and CDR2 is SYDVKM. The CDR3 protein is CASSSWTQGSDEQYF. The CDR3 DNA sequence: TGTGCCAGCAGTTCGTGGACACAGGGATCCGACGAGCAGTACTTC.

The chain employs TRBV21-1 and TRBJ1-2. TRBV21-1 is labeled a pseudogene. The CDR3 sequence is 13 residues long. The CDR3 DNA is TGTGCCAGCAGTCGGCGGTCGCCCTATGGCTACACCTTC. Translated: CASSRRSPYGYTF.

This clonotype has ten or more counts. The chain couples TRBV20-1 to TRBJ2-7; 15 nucleotides match TRBD2. CDR3 length equals 16 residues. V lost 2 bases and J lost 5; bases outside the gene matches: 7. Per the germline V gene, CDR1 is DFQATT and CDR2 is SNEGSKA (reference sequence). CDR3 nucleotide sequence: TGCAGTGCTAGACATGGACTAGCGGGAGGGCCCCACGAGCAGTACTTC. It specifies CSARHGLAGGPHEQYF.

This chain links TRBV19 with TRBJ1-1; D not resolved. Trimming pared 3 bases from V and 6 bases from J, leaving 11 bases between. Germline assignment: CDR1 LNHDA and CDR2 SQIVND (reference sequence). This CDR3 spans 13 amino acids. CDR3 DNA: TGTGCCAGTAGTATCGGGGTTCTAGCTGAAGCTTTCTTT. It specifies CASSIGVLAEAFF. The full variable domain, completed using reference TRBV19 and TRBJ1-1, is DGGITQSPKYLFRKEGQNVTLSCEQNLNHDAMYWYRQDPGQGLRLIYYSQIVNDFQKGDIAEGYSVSREKKESFPLTVTSAQKNPTAFYLCASSIGVLAEAFFGQGTRLTVV.